This TCR beta chain is drawn from a study of T cells in Graves' hyperthyroidism and ophthalmopathy (dated by TCRdb to between 2019 and 2020). Concerning the study at large: Peripheral blood was sampled at the time of initial diagnosis, prior to any treatment. To identify distinguishing TCR V-J signatures, a discovery cohort of 90 to 100 patients was used, comprising 43 with Graves' ophthalmopathy and around 57 with stable Graves' hyperthyroidism. Whether ophthalmopathy could be predicted prospectively was tested in an independent validation cohort made up of under 20 hyperthyroidism patients plus 17 patients who later progressed to ophthalmopathy. The 75 to 100 discovery patients were divided at random into training and test sets in a 7:3 ratio. Thyroid tissue and blood T-cell repertoires from about 6 Graves' hyperthyroidism patients were also compared in the study. Following sampling, methimazole starting at 30 mg daily was given to hyperthyroidism patients, and high-dose intravenous methylprednisolone was given to ophthalmopathy patients. According to the paper, TCR Vbeta CDR3 sequencing was carried out on over 130 peripheral blood samples, which came from more than 40 ophthalmopathy, fewer than 80 hyperthyroidism and about 17 progressor patients. Results the study describes overall, beyond this receptor: In validation, the model predicted progression to ophthalmopathy with 65% to 71% sensitivity and less than 75% specificity, a median of approximately 6.5 months before onset. Ophthalmopathy was separated from stable hyperthyroidism by a 13 V-J signature model, with around 88% sensitivity and approximately 81% specificity obtained in cross-validation and 80%/75% obtained in testing. Sample size was not statistically predetermined, and investigators were not blinded to group allocation. Most expanded thyroid clonotypes (frequency above 0.001) were also detected in blood, a finding suggesting that blood repertoires may reflect thyroid immune responses.

Looking up the germline V gene (reference sequence) yields CDR1 SGHNT and CDR2 YYREEE. The cysteine opens and the phenylalanine closes a CDR3 of 15 amino acids. Just CDR3 DNA is preserved here, 45 bases in frame from base 1. From V the trimming removes 4 bases and from J it removes 5 bases, while the gene matches leave 8 bases of the junction unaccounted for. This clonotype was seen a handful of times. Which antigen it targets is not known. It has no much larger one-base neighbor in the sample; base qualities were not kept. The TCR beta CDR3 regions were amplified from RNA transcripts. For the first round of RT-PCR on the TCR CDR3, the HTBI primer set was used together with the Qiagen OneStep RT-PCR kit. Libraries were constructed in a second round of multiplex PCR, after which size selection and purification were performed. Libraries were sequenced paired-end with 100 bp reads on an Illumina HiSeq2000. On the study's bioinformatics: Raw data were processed with SOAPnuke, discarding reads with adapters, uncalled bases, mean Phred below 15, or no exact constant-primer or identifier match. High-quality paired reads were merged with COPE v1.2.5, and unique nucleotide sequences were defined as clonotypes. Clonotypes were aligned to IMGT TRBV, TRBD and TRBJ reference segments using MiTCR v1.1. The analysis was restricted to V-J combinations with a frequency above 0.0001, which together covered 98% to 99.2% of the repertoires. A TCS score was defined as the ratio of F50 (clonal expansion) to E x V (chaos), with BLOSUM62-based TCRdist applied between CDR3 peptides within each V-J. Welch's t-statistics and random forest reduced 500 to 650 V-J features to around 14, which were used in a naive Bayes classifier (R e1071). The public reads were run again by TCRdb, first through fastp at Q25 and then through MiXCR, and only productive beta chains were kept. Rows are unified per CDR3 protein, each entry keeping the most common DNA and genes. These V and J calls derive from TCRdb rather than the authors' analysis. The sample table records more than 350,000 distinct CDR3 sequences; roughly 15% of these occur just once. The top ten clones comprise 15% to 20% of the sample.

Ophthalmopathy patients had moderately to severely active disease, Clinical Activity Score of at least 3, NOSPECS grade of at least 4, and duration under 3 months. The study excluded patients with uncontrolled infections, other autoimmune diseases, pregnancy or lactation. Clinical symptoms, serum thyroxine and TRAb, thyroid ultrasound, and orbital computed tomography formed the basis for the diagnoses. PBMCs were separated from 10 ml of fresh peripheral blood using Ficoll-Paque density gradient centrifugation. Total RNA was extracted using Trizol reagent, and RNA quality was assessed on an Agilent 2100 Bioanalyzer.

Recombination joined TRBV5-4 with TRBJ2-3; the junction holds 9 bases that match TRBD2. This clonotype originated in a woman in her fifties or sixties with Graves' ophthalmopathy. Sequenced input: blood. The CDR3 in this case is CASSPGGAGGDTQYF. The DNA reads TGTGCCAGCAGCCCTGGGGGAGCGGGGGGAGATACGCAGTATTTT. The reference TRBV5-4 and TRBJ2-3 proteins fill in what lies around the CDR3, so the full variable domain reads ETGVTQSPTHLIKTRGQQVTLRCSSQSGHNTVSWYQQALGQGPQFIFQYYREEENGRGNFPPRFSGLQFPNYSSELNVNALELDDSALYLCASSPGGAGGDTQYFGPGTRLTVL.